The T cell receptor beta chain under discussion was sequenced for a study of shared clonotypes between healthy human individuals. Study-level background: A donor's plate count was three for CD4 naive and three for CD4 memory; CD8 naive had two and CD8 memory one.

A remark on this clone: Its antigen is not known.

Study observations and caveats: Against clonotypes common to all four donors, non-shared ones had lower generation probabilities. Large sequencing depth failed to make sorted-subset sequencing complete, rarefaction showed.

Assay: immunoSEQ multiplex PCR; the TCRdb copy retains only in-frame clones and omits some. The sample lists about 2 million clones, roughly 94% occurring once. The CDR3 length is 12 residues. Germline values: CDR1 MGHDK, CDR2 SYGVNS. Trimming shortened V by 4 bases and J by 4 bases, and 7 bases separated the two germline ends. Sequenced sample: naive CD4+ T cells sorted from blood. As to subset: CD45RA+ positively selected. The chain couples TRBV25-1 to TRBJ1-2; D possibly corresponds to TRBD1 (5 bases). This receptor was obtained from a man younger than 30 in good health. The DNA of the CDR3 is TGTGCCAGCAGTGGGGGCCTCTATGGCTACACCTTC. This encodes CASSGGLYGYTF.